The entry below gives a single T cell receptor beta chain sequence along with its context. These data are taken from a study of control samples from healthy donors and cancer patients. The data were produced by immunoSEQ multiplex PCR, yet TCRdb's version contains in-frame clones alone and is incomplete. The repertoire holds about 120,000 clones, with about 86% as singletons. This TCR was recovered from a man aged 25-40 years in good health. The sample was blood.

This chain's CDR3 is CASSQSGQRSYEQYF. The CDR3 DNA sequence: TGTGCCAGCAGCCAAAGCGGGCAGCGCTCCTACGAGCAGTACTTC. The V gene is TRBV3-1 (or the pseudogene TRBV3-2), the J gene TRBJ2-7, with D tentatively TRBD2 (6 bases). Germline V CDR1 and CDR2: LGHDT, YNNKEL (reference sequence). The V and J ends lost 2 bases and 0 bases respectively, with 11 bases between them. This CDR3 has 15 residues.